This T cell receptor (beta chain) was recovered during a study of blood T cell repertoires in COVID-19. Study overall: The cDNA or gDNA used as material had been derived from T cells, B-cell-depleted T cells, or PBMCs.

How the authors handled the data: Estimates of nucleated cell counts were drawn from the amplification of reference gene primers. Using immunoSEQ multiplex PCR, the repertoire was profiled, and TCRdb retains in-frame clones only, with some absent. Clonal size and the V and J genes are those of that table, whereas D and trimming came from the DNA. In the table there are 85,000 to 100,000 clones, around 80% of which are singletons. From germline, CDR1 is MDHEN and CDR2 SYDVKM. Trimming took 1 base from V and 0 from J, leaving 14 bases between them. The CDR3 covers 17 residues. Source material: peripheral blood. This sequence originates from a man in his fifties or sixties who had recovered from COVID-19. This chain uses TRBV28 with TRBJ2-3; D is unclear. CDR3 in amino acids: CASSLFPPERSTDTQYF. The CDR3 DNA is TGTGCCAGCAGTTTATTCCCCCCGGAGAGGAGCACAGATACGCAGTATTTT.